The TCR beta chain described here comes from a study of blood T cell repertoires in COVID-19. Recruitment covered fewer than 25 US areas and drew participants whose ages spanned about 18 to 89 years. Exposed volunteers were people who met a COVID-19 case within 2 weeks before study entry. Sequencing used immunoSEQ multiplex PCR; TCRdb keeps in-frame clones, though not all of them. This table has more than 300,000 clones, 90% appearing once. Specimen: PBMCs or T cells enriched from blood (not recorded which). The receptor was derived from a woman aged 25 to 39 who had been exposed to COVID-19.

DNA for the CDR3: TGTGCCAGCAGCGCATTTACAGGGGGCCCCAGGATGTCCCAGTACTTC. It codes for CASSAFTGGPRMSQYF. The chain has TRBV7-2 and TRBJ2-5; 9 bases line up with TRBD1. The V gene end was trimmed by 5 bases and the J gene end by 9 bases; junction bases not matched to a gene: 16. The CDR3 extends over 16 amino acids. The germline gives CDR1 SGHTA, CDR2 FQGNSA.